This is a list of T cell receptor beta chains from one sample in a study of OX40 agonist ivuxolimab in advanced cancers. Sequencing was performed with immunoSEQ multiplex PCR; in TCRdb, only in-frame clones are kept and a portion is missing. This sample carries roughly 150,000 clones, roughly 94% of them seen once, and the ten largest clones take about 0.3%. The input for sequencing was CD4+ or CD8+ T cells sorted from blood, taken in a trial of the OX40 agonist ivuxolimab. The receptors here all came from an adult with an advanced solid tumor such as melanoma, head and neck, liver or kidney cancer. The CDR3 runs from the conserved cysteine through the conserved F or W. Fields, in order: J gene, V gene, clone size, D gene, CDR3 DNA, CDR3 protein. A D gene is named only where the DNA matches it firmly. The listing skips clone size in some rows; elsewhere it reads once, few, many or a size class.

J: TRBJ2-3
V: TRBV5-4
size: NA
D: TRBD2
DNA: TGTGCCAGCAGCTTGAAGGTAGCGGGAGGGCCGAGCACAGATACGCAGTATTTT
CDR3: CASSLKVAGGPSTDTQYF

J: TRBJ2-3
V: TRBV19
size: NA
D: TRBD2
DNA: TGTGCCAGTAGTCGGCGGGAGAAGATAGATACGCAGTATTTT
CDR3: CASSRREKIDTQYF

J: TRBJ2-2
V: TRBV7-9
size: few
D: NA
DNA: TGTGCCAGCAGCTTAGGGACTCCCAACACCGGGGAGCTGTTTTTT
CDR3: CASSLGTPNTGELFF

J: TRBJ2-2
V: TRBV18
size: NA
D: NA
DNA: TGTGCCAGTCAAAGCACCGGGGAGCTGTTTTTT
CDR3: CASQSTGELFF

J: TRBJ1-5
V: TRBV23-1
size: NA
D: TRBD1
DNA: TGCGCCAGCAGTCAAAACCCTACTAAAGGGGGCGCGTCCCAGCATTTT
CDR3: CASSQNPTKGGASQHF

J: TRBJ2-3
V: TRBV5-1
size: few
D: NA
DNA: TGCGCCAGCAGCTTGGCCGATCCCACAGATACGCAGTATTTT
CDR3: CASSLADPTDTQYF

J: TRBJ2-3
V: TRBV15
size: NA
D: NA
DNA: TGTGCCACCAGCAGAGCCGTGAGCGCAGATACGCAGTATTTT
CDR3: CATSRAVSADTQYF

J: TRBJ2-7
V: TRBV11-2
size: NA
D: TRBD1
DNA: TGTGCCAGCAGCCCGGACAGGGCATACGGCGAGCAGTACTTC
CDR3: CASSPDRAYGEQYF

J: TRBJ1-2
V: TRBV6-1
size: NA
D: NA
DNA: TGTGCCAGCCGAACGGGGGGGGGAGGCTATGGCTACACCTTC
CDR3: CASRTGGGGYGYTF

J: TRBJ2-3
V: TRBV14
size: NA
D: TRBD1
DNA: TGTGCCAGCAGCCTACAGGGGACAGATACGCAGTATTTT
CDR3: CASSLQGTDTQYF

J: TRBJ2-7
V: TRBV2
size: NA
D: NA
DNA: TGTGCCAGCATGGCCCCAGTGGCAGGGAAGAGCCACGAGCAGTACTTC
CDR3: CASMAPVAGKSHEQYF

J: TRBJ2-7
V: TRBV7-9
size: NA
D: TRBD2
DNA: TGTGCCAGCAGCCCACCGTTTAGACTAGCGGGAGTGGGGTCTTACGAGCAGTACTTC
CDR3: CASSPPFRLAGVGSYEQYF

J: TRBJ2-2
V: TRBV5-1
size: NA
D: NA
DNA: TGCGCCAGCAGCTTAAGTGTGCAGGGAAACACCGGGGAGCTGTTTTTT
CDR3: CASSLSVQGNTGELFF

J: TRBJ2-7
V: TRBV5-1
size: few
D: TRBD1
DNA: TGCGCCAGCAGCTTGGATTGGACAGGGGGCATCTACGAGCAGTACTTC
CDR3: CASSLDWTGGIYEQYF

J: TRBJ1-1
V: TRBV6-6
size: NA
D: NA
DNA: TGTGCCACCTCCTCCCCGGGACAAGTGAACACTGAAGCTTTCTTT
CDR3: CATSSPGQVNTEAFF

J: TRBJ2-3
V: TRBV7-2
size: NA
D: NA
DNA: TGTGCCAGCAGCTTAGTAGAGGACAGACATACGCAGTATTTT
CDR3: CASSLVEDRHTQYF

J: TRBJ1-4
V: TRBV5-4
size: NA
D: TRBD1
DNA: TGTGCCAGCAGCCGTCGGACAGGGGAAGGGGAAAAACTGTTTTTT
CDR3: CASSRRTGEGEKLFF

J: TRBJ1-3
V: TRBV4-2
size: NA
D: NA
DNA: TGTGCCAGCAGCCAAGATGCTTCCAGGCGGGGGGGAAACACCATATATTTT
CDR3: CASSQDASRRGGNTIYF

J: TRBJ2-2
V: TRBV5-1
size: NA
D: TRBD2
DNA: TGCGCCAGCAGCTCCGGACTAGCGAGTAGGACCGGGGAGCTGTTTTTT
CDR3: CASSSGLASRTGELFF

J: TRBJ2-1
V: TRBV6-7
size: NA
D: NA
DNA: TGTGCCAGCAGTTTAGGACAGCCAAGCTCCTACAATGAGCAGTTCTTC
CDR3: CASSLGQPSSYNEQFF

J: TRBJ2-3
V: TRBV30
size: once
D: NA
DNA: TGTGCCTGGAGGAGATTTGCGGGCCTGAGGGTGGATACGCAGTATTTT
CDR3: CAWRRFAGLRVDTQYF

J: TRBJ2-1
V: TRBV28
size: NA
D: NA
DNA: TGTGCCAGCAGTTCCCCCAAGCTGGAGCAGTTCTTC
CDR3: CASSSPKLEQFF

J: TRBJ1-1
V: TRBV29-1
size: NA
D: TRBD1
DNA: TGCAGCGTTGAAAGCAACAGGGGGAACACTGAAGCTTTCTTT
CDR3: CSVESNRGNTEAFF

J: TRBJ1-1
V: TRBV9
size: NA
D: TRBD1
DNA: TGTGCCAGCGGAGGGGGACAGGGGATGACTAACACTGAAGCTTTCTTT
CDR3: CASGGGQGMTNTEAFF

J: TRBJ2-5
V: TRBV5-4
size: NA
D: NA
DNA: TGTGCCAGCAGCTTGGTCAGGGGCGAGACCCAGTACTTC
CDR3: CASSLVRGETQYF

J: TRBJ1-1
V: TRBV7-2
size: NA
D: TRBD1
DNA: TGTGCCAGCAGTCGACAGGGAGGGGACACTGAAGCTTTCTTT
CDR3: CASSRQGGDTEAFF

J: TRBJ1-2
V: TRBV30
size: NA
D: NA
DNA: TGTGCCTGGAGCCGGGCTACGTCTGATGGCTACACCTTC
CDR3: CAWSRATSDGYTF

J: TRBJ2-6
V: TRBV18
size: NA
D: NA
DNA: TGTGCCAGCTCACCTTTGGGACCGCCGAACTCTGGGGCCAACGTCCTGACTTTC
CDR3: CASSPLGPPNSGANVLTF

J: TRBJ1-4
V: TRBV7-2
size: NA
D: NA
DNA: TGTGCCAGCAGCTTATCGGGGGATGTGGGAAAACTGTTTTTT
CDR3: CASSLSGDVGKLFF

J: TRBJ1-2
V: TRBV9
size: few
D: NA
DNA: TGTGCCAGCAGCGTAGAGTCGGCAGGCTCCTACACCTTC
CDR3: CASSVESAGSYTF

J: TRBJ1-4
V: TRBV27
size: NA
D: NA
DNA: TGTGCCAGCAGTTTATCGGGGGGGGGTATAAAGAAACTGTTTTTT
CDR3: CASSLSGGGIKKLFF